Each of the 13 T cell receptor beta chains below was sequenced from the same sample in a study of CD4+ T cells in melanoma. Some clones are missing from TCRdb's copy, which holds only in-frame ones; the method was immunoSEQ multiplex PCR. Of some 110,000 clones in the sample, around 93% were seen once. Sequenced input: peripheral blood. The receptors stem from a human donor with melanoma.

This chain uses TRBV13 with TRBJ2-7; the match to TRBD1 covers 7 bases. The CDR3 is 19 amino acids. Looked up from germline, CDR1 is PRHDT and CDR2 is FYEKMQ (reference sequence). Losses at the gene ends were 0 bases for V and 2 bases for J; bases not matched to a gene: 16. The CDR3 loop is CASSLGLTGQGEPPYEQYF. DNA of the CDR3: TGTGCCAGCAGCTTAGGCCTAACGGGGCAGGGGGAACCTCCCTACGAGCAGTACTTC.

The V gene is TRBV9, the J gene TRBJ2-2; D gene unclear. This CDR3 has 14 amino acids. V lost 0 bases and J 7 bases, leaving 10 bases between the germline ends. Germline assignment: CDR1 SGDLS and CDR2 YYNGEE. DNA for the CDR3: TGTGCCAGCAGCGTAGGCGGATCGGTCGGGGAGCTGTTTTTT. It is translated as CASSVGGSVGELFF.

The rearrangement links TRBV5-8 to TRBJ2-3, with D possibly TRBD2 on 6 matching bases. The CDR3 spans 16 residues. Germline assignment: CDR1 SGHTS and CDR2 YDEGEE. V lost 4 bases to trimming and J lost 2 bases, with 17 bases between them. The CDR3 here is CASSLSLGRVTDTQYF. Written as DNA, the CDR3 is TGTGCCAGCAGCCTCTCGCTCGGGAGAGTCACAGATACGCAGTATTTT.

The CDR3 is CASSLGGLTDTQYF. The CDR3 DNA reads TGTGCCAGCAGCTTAGGTGGCCTCACAGATACGCAGTATTTT. This rearrangement joins TRBV7-9 to TRBJ2-3; unclear D gene. The CDR3 totals 14 residues. Trimming stripped 1 base from V and 2 bases from J, with 7 bases between. Looked up from germline, CDR1 is SEHNR and CDR2 is FQNEAQ (reference sequence).

The CDR3 spells CASSQVVAGGLDTQYF. CDR3 DNA: TGTGCCAGCAGCCAAGTGGTAGCGGGGGGATTGGATACGCAGTATTTT. The rearrangement joins TRBV4-2 to TRBJ2-3, with 10 positions matching TRBD2. The V gene end was trimmed by 1 base and the J gene end by 6 bases; junction bases not matched to a gene: 7. The CDR3 consists of 16 residues. The germline CDR1 and CDR2 sequences are LGHNA and YNFKEQ.

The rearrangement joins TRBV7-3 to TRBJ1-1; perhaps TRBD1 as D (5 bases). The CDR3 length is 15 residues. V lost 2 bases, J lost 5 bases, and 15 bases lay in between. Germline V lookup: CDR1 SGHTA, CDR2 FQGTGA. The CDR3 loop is CASSLSDSGVTEAFF. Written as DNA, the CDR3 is TGTGCCAGCAGCTTATCAGACAGCGGAGTTACTGAAGCTTTCTTT.

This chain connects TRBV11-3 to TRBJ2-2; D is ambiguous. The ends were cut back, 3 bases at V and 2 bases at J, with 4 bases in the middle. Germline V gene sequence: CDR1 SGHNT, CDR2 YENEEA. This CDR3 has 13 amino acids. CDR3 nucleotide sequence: TGTGCCAGCAGCTTCGGAAACACCGGGGAGCTGTTTTTT. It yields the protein CASSFGNTGELFF.

The chain's CDR3 is CASSVRRGNTEAFF. The CDR3 DNA reads as TGTGCCAGTAGTGTTCGTAGGGGGAACACTGAAGCTTTCTTT. The chain joins TRBV19 to TRBJ1-1, with a possible D match to TRBD1 (5 bases). CDR3 length: 14 amino acids. Trimming stripped 5 bases from V and 1 base from J, with 11 bases between. CDR1 is LNHDA and CDR2 is SQIVND in the germline V gene (reference sequence).

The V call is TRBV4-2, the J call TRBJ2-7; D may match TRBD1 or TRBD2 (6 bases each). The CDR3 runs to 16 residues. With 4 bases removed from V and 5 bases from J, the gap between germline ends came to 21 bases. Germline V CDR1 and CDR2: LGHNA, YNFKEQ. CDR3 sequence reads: CASSPRLGAGQDEQYF. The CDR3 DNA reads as TGTGCCAGCAGCCCGAGATTGGGGGCGGGACAAGACGAGCAGTACTTC.

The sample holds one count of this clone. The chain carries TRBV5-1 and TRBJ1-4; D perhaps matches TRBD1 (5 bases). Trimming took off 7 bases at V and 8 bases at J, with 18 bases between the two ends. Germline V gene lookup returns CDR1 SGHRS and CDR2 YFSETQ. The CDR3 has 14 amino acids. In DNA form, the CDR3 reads TGCGCCAGCTGCCGGACACCCCGGGAGGAAAAACTGTTTTTT. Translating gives CASCRTPREEKLFF.

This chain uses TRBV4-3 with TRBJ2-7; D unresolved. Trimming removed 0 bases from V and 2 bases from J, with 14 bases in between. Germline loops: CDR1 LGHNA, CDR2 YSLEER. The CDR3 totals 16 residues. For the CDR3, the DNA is TGCGCCAGCAGCCAAGATTCTCCTCTAGAAACCTACGAGCAGTACTTC. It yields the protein CASSQDSPLETYEQYF.

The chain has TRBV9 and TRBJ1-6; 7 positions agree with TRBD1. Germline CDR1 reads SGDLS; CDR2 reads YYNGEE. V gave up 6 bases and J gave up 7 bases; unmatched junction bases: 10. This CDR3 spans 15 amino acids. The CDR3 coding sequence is TGTGCCAGCAAGACCTCCGACAGGGAAAATTCACCCCTCCACTTT. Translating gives CASKTSDRENSPLHF.

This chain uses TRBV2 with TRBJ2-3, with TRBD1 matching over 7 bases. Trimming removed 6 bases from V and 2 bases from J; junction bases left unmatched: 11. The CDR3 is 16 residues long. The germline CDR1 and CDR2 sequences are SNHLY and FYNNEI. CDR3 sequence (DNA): TGTGCCAGCAGACTTACTAGACAGGGCGCCACAGATACGCAGTATTTT. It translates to CASRLTRQGATDTQYF.